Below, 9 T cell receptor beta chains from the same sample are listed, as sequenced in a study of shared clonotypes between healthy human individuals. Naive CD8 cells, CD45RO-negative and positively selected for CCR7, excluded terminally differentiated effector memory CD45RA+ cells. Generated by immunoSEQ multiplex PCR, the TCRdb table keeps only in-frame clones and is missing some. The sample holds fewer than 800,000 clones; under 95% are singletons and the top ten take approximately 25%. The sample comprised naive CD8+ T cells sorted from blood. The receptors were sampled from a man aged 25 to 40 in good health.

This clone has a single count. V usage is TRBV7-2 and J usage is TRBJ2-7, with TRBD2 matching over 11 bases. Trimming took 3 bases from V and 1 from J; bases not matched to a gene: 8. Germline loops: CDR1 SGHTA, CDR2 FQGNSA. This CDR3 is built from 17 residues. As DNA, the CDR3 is TGTGCCAGCAGCTTCGCGATAGGACTAGCGGGTTCCTACGAGCAGTACTTC. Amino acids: CASSFAIGLAGSYEQYF.

The CDR3, as DNA: TGTGCCAGCAGTGAAGGACTAGTCTACGAGCAGTACTTC. Translated: CASSEGLVYEQYF. The rearrangement joins TRBV6-1 to TRBJ2-7; a weak D match, TRBD2 (6 bases). V was cut by 1 base and J by 3 bases, with 7 bases left in between. Germline V gene lookup returns CDR1 MNHNS and CDR2 SASEGT. This CDR3 region has 13 residues.

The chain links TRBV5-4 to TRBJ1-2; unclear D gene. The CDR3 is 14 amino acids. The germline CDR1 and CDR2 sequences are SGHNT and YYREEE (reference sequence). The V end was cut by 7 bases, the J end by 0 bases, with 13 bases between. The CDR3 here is CASSTSEANYGYTF. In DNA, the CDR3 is TGTGCCAGCTCAACCAGTGAAGCTAACTATGGCTACACCTTC.

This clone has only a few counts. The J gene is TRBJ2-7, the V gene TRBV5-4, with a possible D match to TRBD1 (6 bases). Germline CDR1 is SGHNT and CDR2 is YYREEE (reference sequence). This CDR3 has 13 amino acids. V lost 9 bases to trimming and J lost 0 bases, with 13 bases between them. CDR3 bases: TGTGCCATACAGGGTGCGGGCTCCTACGAGCAGTACTTC. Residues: CAIQGAGSYEQYF.

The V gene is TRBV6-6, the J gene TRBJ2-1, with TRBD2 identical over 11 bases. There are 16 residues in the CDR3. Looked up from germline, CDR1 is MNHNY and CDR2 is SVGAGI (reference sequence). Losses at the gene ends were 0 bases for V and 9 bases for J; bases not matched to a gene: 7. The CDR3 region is CASSYSSGLAGSEQFF. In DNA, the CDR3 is TGTGCCAGCAGTTACTCTTCAGGACTAGCGGGTTCTGAGCAGTTCTTC.

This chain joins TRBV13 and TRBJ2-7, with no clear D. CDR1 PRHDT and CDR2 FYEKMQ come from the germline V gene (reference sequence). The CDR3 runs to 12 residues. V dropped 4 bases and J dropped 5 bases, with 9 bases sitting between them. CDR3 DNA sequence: TGTGCCAGCAGCTCAACATCAAACGAGCAGTACTTC. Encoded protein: CASSSTSNEQYF.

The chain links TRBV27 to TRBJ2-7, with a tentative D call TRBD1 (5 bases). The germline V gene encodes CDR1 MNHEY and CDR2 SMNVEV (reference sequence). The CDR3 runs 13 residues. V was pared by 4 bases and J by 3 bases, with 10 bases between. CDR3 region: CASSSSGHYEQYF. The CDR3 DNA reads TGTGCCAGCAGTTCCAGTGGACACTACGAGCAGTACTTC.

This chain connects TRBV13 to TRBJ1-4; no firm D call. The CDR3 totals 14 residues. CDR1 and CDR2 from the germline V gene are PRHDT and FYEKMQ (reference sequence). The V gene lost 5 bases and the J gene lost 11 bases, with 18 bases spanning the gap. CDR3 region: CASSPGTDLGKLFF. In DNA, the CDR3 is TGTGCCAGCAGCCCCGGCACGGATTTAGGGAAACTGTTTTTT.

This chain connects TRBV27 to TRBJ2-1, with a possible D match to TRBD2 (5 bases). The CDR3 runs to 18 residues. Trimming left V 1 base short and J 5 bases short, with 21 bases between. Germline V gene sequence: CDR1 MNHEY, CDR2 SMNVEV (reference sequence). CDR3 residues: CASSLFASGGPINNEQFF. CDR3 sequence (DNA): TGTGCCAGCAGTTTATTCGCCAGCGGAGGCCCTATTAACAATGAGCAGTTCTTC.